This T cell receptor (beta chain) derives from a study of blood T cells in healthy people across ages. Study findings and constraints: Per-million-T-cell TCR beta diversity fell roughly linearly with age.

Germline V gene sequence: CDR1 DFQATT, CDR2 SNEGSKA (reference sequence). The CDR3 has 12 amino acids. About this clonotype: Its target is unknown.

Primers used in a second PCR of roughly 6 to 11 cycles were a sample-barcoded 5' primer and a J-beta primer mix. Every cDNA molecule carried a tag from a template-switch adaptor bearing 12 random nucleotides. MiXCR, applied by TCRdb to the 5' RACE reads, yields one record per CDR3 protein. Altogether around 800,000 distinct CDR3 sequences are present, approximately 55% being singletons, with the ten largest covering 40% to 50%. In each sample, at least 6.5 million PBMCs were isolated. The sequence derives from a man older than 75 in good health. The J gene is TRBJ2-5, the V gene TRBV20-1; tentatively, D is TRBD2 (6 bases). The closer fit of TRBJ2-7 to the DNA end suggests the J call may be wrong. Sequencing input: blood. The CDR3 DNA sequence: TGCAGTGCTGGAGGAGGGAAGGACGAGCAGTACTTC. Translation: CSAGGGKDEQYF.